Listed below are T cell receptor beta chains from one sample, sequenced in a study of shared clonotypes between healthy human individuals. Assay used: immunoSEQ multiplex PCR; TCRdb lists only in-frame clones, some missing. The data show about 980,000 clones, with 70% to 85% seen just once and about 1.5% held by the top ten. Sequencing was done on a sample of memory CD4+ T cells sorted from blood. These receptors came from a man aged 18 to 30 in good health. CDR3s include the opening cysteine and the closing phenylalanine or tryptophan. D genes are given only for firm matches. Expanded clones are given a class, and other clones once, few, many or no size at all.

v_call: TRBV5-1
d_call: TRBD1
clone_size: -
j_call: TRBJ2-3
cdr3_nt: TGCGCCAGCAGCTTGGGACAGGGGGCACCGGATACGCAGTATTTT
cdr3_aa: CASSLGQGAPDTQYF

v_call: TRBV6-1
d_call: TRBD1
clone_size: -
j_call: TRBJ1-3
cdr3_nt: TGTGCCAGCAGGATGACAGGGAGCGGAAACACCATATATTTT
cdr3_aa: CASRMTGSGNTIYF

v_call: TRBV7-2
d_call: -
clone_size: -
j_call: TRBJ2-3
cdr3_nt: TGTGCCAGCAGCCTGGACCGTAGCACAGATACGCAGTATTTT
cdr3_aa: CASSLDRSTDTQYF

v_call: TRBV5-1
d_call: -
clone_size: -
j_call: TRBJ1-1
cdr3_nt: TGCGCCAGTAGGGAGAACACTGAAGCTTTCTTT
cdr3_aa: CASRENTEAFF

v_call: TRBV11-3
d_call: TRBD2
clone_size: -
j_call: TRBJ2-3
cdr3_nt: TGTGCCAGCAGCTTAGGTTTAGCGGGAAAATCAGCTACGCAGTATTTT
cdr3_aa: CASSLGLAGKSATQYF

v_call: TRBV5-1
d_call: -
clone_size: many
j_call: TRBJ2-3
cdr3_nt: TGCGCCACCCAGGACACGGCTTCGACAGATACGCAGTATTTT
cdr3_aa: CATQDTASTDTQYF

v_call: TRBV5-1
d_call: TRBD2
clone_size: -
j_call: TRBJ2-5
cdr3_nt: TGCGCCACCTACCCCGGGGGGGCCCATCAAGAGACCCAGTACTTC
cdr3_aa: CATYPGGAHQETQYF

v_call: TRBV7-2
d_call: TRBD1
clone_size: -
j_call: TRBJ2-1
cdr3_nt: TGTGCCAGCAGCTATCGCAGGGGGCGCCCCGTGGATGAGCAGTTCTTC
cdr3_aa: CASSYRRGRPVDEQFF

v_call: TRBV19
d_call: TRBD2
clone_size: few
j_call: TRBJ2-1
cdr3_nt: TGTGCCAGTAGCCGGACTAGCGGGGGGATCGATGAGCAGTTCTTC
cdr3_aa: CASSRTSGGIDEQFF

v_call: TRBV7-9
d_call: -
clone_size: -
j_call: TRBJ1-5
cdr3_nt: TGTGCCAGCAGCTTTTCAGGGTACCAGCCCCAGCATTTT
cdr3_aa: CASSFSGYQPQHF

v_call: TRBV7-9
d_call: TRBD2
clone_size: -
j_call: TRBJ2-2
cdr3_nt: TGTGCCAGCAGCTTAGCTAGCGGGGACACCGGGGAGCTGTTTTTT
cdr3_aa: CASSLASGDTGELFF

v_call: TRBV6-4
d_call: -
clone_size: -
j_call: TRBJ2-1
cdr3_nt: TGTGCCAGCAGTGACCGGGAGAGAGGCAATGAGCAGTTCTTC
cdr3_aa: CASSDRERGNEQFF

v_call: TRBV4-1
d_call: -
clone_size: -
j_call: TRBJ2-3
cdr3_nt: TGCGCCAGCAGCCAAGGGGGGGCGCGGGAGAGAGATACGCAGTATTTT
cdr3_aa: CASSQGGARERDTQYF

v_call: TRBV9
d_call: -
clone_size: -
j_call: TRBJ2-7
cdr3_nt: TGTGCCAGCAGCACGGGGGACTTGGTCCACGAGCAGTACTTC
cdr3_aa: CASSTGDLVHEQYF

v_call: TRBV5-1
d_call: -
clone_size: -
j_call: TRBJ2-2
cdr3_nt: TGCGCCAGCAGCCCGACCGCAGGGAGCACCGGGGAGCTGTTTTTT
cdr3_aa: CASSPTAGSTGELFF

v_call: TRBV7-6
d_call: TRBD2
clone_size: -
j_call: TRBJ2-1
cdr3_nt: TGTGCCAGCAGCCCCCGGGGGAGCGGGAGCTCCTACAATGAGCAGTTCTTC
cdr3_aa: CASSPRGSGSSYNEQFF

v_call: TRBV11-1
d_call: -
clone_size: -
j_call: TRBJ2-2
cdr3_nt: TGTGCCAGCAGCCCTCTAGACACCCCGGGGACCGGGGAGCTGTTTTTT
cdr3_aa: CASSPLDTPGTGELFF

v_call: TRBV19
d_call: -
clone_size: many
j_call: TRBJ2-7
cdr3_nt: TGTGCCAGTAGGGCCCTTGCCGACTCCTACGAGCAGTACTTC
cdr3_aa: CASRALADSYEQYF

v_call: TRBV9
d_call: -
clone_size: once
j_call: TRBJ2-5
cdr3_nt: TGTGCCAGCAGCGGGACAGAAAAAGAGACCCAGTACTTC
cdr3_aa: CASSGTEKETQYF

v_call: TRBV4-2
d_call: TRBD2
clone_size: -
j_call: TRBJ2-6
cdr3_nt: TGTGCCAGCAGCCAGATTAGGGCTAGCGGGGGGGATCTTCCTGGGGCCAACGTCCTGACTTTC
cdr3_aa: CASSQIRASGGDLPGANVLTF

v_call: TRBV18
d_call: TRBD2
clone_size: once
j_call: TRBJ2-7
cdr3_nt: TGTGCCAGCTCACCACCAGCGGGGGGGCCTATCGAGCAGTACTTC
cdr3_aa: CASSPPAGGPIEQYF

v_call: TRBV7-9
d_call: -
clone_size: -
j_call: TRBJ2-2
cdr3_nt: TGTGCCAGCAGCGCAGCGTCAATCGGGGAGCTGTTTTTT
cdr3_aa: CASSAASIGELFF

v_call: TRBV5-6
d_call: -
clone_size: -
j_call: TRBJ2-2
cdr3_nt: TGTGCCAGCAGCTCGTTAGGGGTTAACACCGGGGAGCTGTTTTTT
cdr3_aa: CASSSLGVNTGELFF

v_call: TRBV6-5
d_call: -
clone_size: -
j_call: TRBJ2-3
cdr3_nt: TGTGCCAGCAGTAGGCGGGAAACAGATACGCAGTATTTT
cdr3_aa: CASSRRETDTQYF

v_call: TRBV7-9
d_call: -
clone_size: -
j_call: TRBJ2-3
cdr3_nt: TGTGCCAGCAGCTTAGCTTATTTCCGGGGGAAAAGAGAGGCAGAAACGCAGTATTTT
cdr3_aa: CASSLAYFRGKREAETQYF

v_call: TRBV27
d_call: -
clone_size: few
j_call: TRBJ1-5
cdr3_nt: TGTGCCAGCAGGACCAGGGAAAGCAATCAGCCCCAGCATTTT
cdr3_aa: CASRTRESNQPQHF

v_call: TRBV5-1
d_call: -
clone_size: -
j_call: TRBJ2-2
cdr3_nt: TGCGCCAGCACCGAGGGGTTCGGGACCGGGGAGCTGTTTTTT
cdr3_aa: CASTEGFGTGELFF

v_call: TRBV29-1
d_call: TRBD1
clone_size: -
j_call: TRBJ1-2
cdr3_nt: TGCAGCGCCCGGACAGGCGTTAACTATGGCTACACCTTC
cdr3_aa: CSARTGVNYGYTF

v_call: TRBV9
d_call: -
clone_size: many
j_call: TRBJ2-3
cdr3_nt: TGTGCCAGCAGCGCGGGACGGGAGTTCACAGATACGCAGTATTTT
cdr3_aa: CASSAGREFTDTQYF

v_call: TRBV5-8
d_call: -
clone_size: -
j_call: TRBJ1-5
cdr3_nt: TGTGCCAGCAGCTTGCGTGGCCCAAGGGGCAATCAGCCCCAGCATTTT
cdr3_aa: CASSLRGPRGNQPQHF

v_call: TRBV4-3
d_call: -
clone_size: -
j_call: TRBJ1-5
cdr3_nt: TGCGCCAGCAGCCAAGATGGACAGCCAAATCAGCCCCAGCATTTT
cdr3_aa: CASSQDGQPNQPQHF

v_call: TRBV6-1
d_call: TRBD2
clone_size: -
j_call: TRBJ2-7
cdr3_nt: TGTGCCAGCAGTGAAGGACTAGCTGGCTACGAGCAGTACTTC
cdr3_aa: CASSEGLAGYEQYF

v_call: TRBV5-1
d_call: TRBD2
clone_size: -
j_call: TRBJ2-1
cdr3_nt: TGCGCCAGCAGCTCCCGGACTAGCGGACCCTGGAATGAGCAGTTCTTC
cdr3_aa: CASSSRTSGPWNEQFF

v_call: TRBV19
d_call: TRBD1
clone_size: -
j_call: TRBJ1-2
cdr3_nt: TGTGCCAGTAGTATGGACAGGGCAAGCAGCTATGGCTACACCTTC
cdr3_aa: CASSMDRASSYGYTF

v_call: TRBV7-9
d_call: -
clone_size: -
j_call: TRBJ1-2
cdr3_nt: TGTGCCAGCAGCTTCCCTTCGAACTATGGCTACACCTTC
cdr3_aa: CASSFPSNYGYTF

v_call: TRBV4-1
d_call: -
clone_size: -
j_call: TRBJ2-7
cdr3_nt: TGCGCCAGCAGCCACGCGGACAGGGAGGGGGAGCAGTACTTC
cdr3_aa: CASSHADREGEQYF

v_call: TRBV18
d_call: TRBD1
clone_size: -
j_call: TRBJ1-5
cdr3_nt: TGTGCCAGCTCCGTCCTGGGGGACAGAGGAGAGCCCCAGCATTTT
cdr3_aa: CASSVLGDRGEPQHF

v_call: TRBV27
d_call: -
clone_size: once
j_call: TRBJ1-1
cdr3_nt: TGTGCCAGCGACGAAAAGCTAATGAACACTGAAGCTTTCTTT
cdr3_aa: CASDEKLMNTEAFF

v_call: TRBV28
d_call: -
clone_size: -
j_call: TRBJ1-5
cdr3_nt: TGTGCCAGCGGGGCCTCTTTTCGACTCGGCAATCAGCCCCAGCATTTT
cdr3_aa: CASGASFRLGNQPQHF

v_call: TRBV19
d_call: -
clone_size: -
j_call: TRBJ1-1
cdr3_nt: TGTGCCAGTAGTATTCCCGGTCTAAGCACTGAAGCTTTCTTT
cdr3_aa: CASSIPGLSTEAFF